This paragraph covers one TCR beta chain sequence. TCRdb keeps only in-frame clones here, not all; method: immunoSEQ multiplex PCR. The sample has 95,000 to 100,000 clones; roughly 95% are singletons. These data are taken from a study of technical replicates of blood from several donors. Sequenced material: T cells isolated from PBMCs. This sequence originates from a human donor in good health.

DNA for the CDR3: TGTGCCATCAGGACAGGTGCGGACACTGAAGCTTTCTTT. It yields the protein CAIRTGADTEAFF. The chain recombines TRBV6-5 with TRBJ1-1; 7 positions match TRBD1. The germline CDR1 and CDR2 sequences are MNHEY and SVGAGI. The J segment lost 3 bases and the V segment lost 10 bases, leaving 8 bases of the junction unmatched. The CDR3 totals 13 residues.